Below are 17 T cell receptor beta chains sequenced from a single sample in a study of control samples from healthy donors and cancer patients. Assay: immunoSEQ multiplex PCR; the TCRdb copy retains only in-frame clones and omits some. Here the sample spans tens of thousands of clones, 85% to 95% being singletons. The specimen was blood. These receptors came from a man between 25 and 39 years old in good health.

The V gene is TRBV4-3, the J gene TRBJ2-5; a weak D match, TRBD1 (5 bases). V was pared by 0 bases and J by 10 bases, with 6 bases between. CDR1 and CDR2 from the germline V gene are LGHNA and YSLEER. This CDR3 has 11 amino acids. The CDR3 protein is CASSQDGHQYF. The CDR3 nucleotides are TGCGCCAGCAGCCAAGATGGACACCAGTACTTC.

This clone was recorded a few times. The chain is built from TRBV30 and TRBJ1-5; D is ambiguous. Germline assignment: CDR1 GTSNPN and CDR2 SVGIG (reference sequence). The CDR3 covers 14 residues. Trimming cost V 2 bases and J 6 bases, with 14 bases left between them. The CDR3 protein is CAWSPDQLGQPQHF. In DNA, the CDR3 is TGTGCCTGGAGTCCGGACCAGCTTGGTCAGCCCCAGCATTTT.

The V and J genes are TRBV7-6 and TRBJ2-6; D not resolved. The CDR3 is 17 amino acids. CDR1 and CDR2 from the germline V gene are SGHVS and FNYEAQ. Trimming took off 0 bases at V and 2 bases at J, with 11 bases between the two ends. The CDR3 DNA reads as TGTGCCAGCAGCTTAGCTTTAGGAATAACTGGGGCCAACGTCCTGACTTTC. It codes for CASSLALGITGANVLTF.

This clone was detected only once. This chain connects TRBV18 to TRBJ1-5, with a tentative D call TRBD1 (6 bases). The CDR3 consists of 14 residues. The germline V and J ends were trimmed by 3 bases and 7 bases, with 13 bases remaining between them. Germline V CDR1 and CDR2: KGHSH, LQKENI. CDR3 amino acids: CASSPGGAQQPQHF. The CDR3 nucleotides read TGTGCCAGCTCACCTGGGGGGGCTCAACAGCCCCAGCATTTT.

The chain links TRBV7-9 to TRBJ1-5; 11 nucleotides agree with TRBD1. Germline values: CDR1 SEHNR, CDR2 FQNEAQ (reference sequence). The trim removed 6 bases at V and 5 bases at J, leaving 12 bases unmatched. CDR3 length: 17 residues. In DNA, the CDR3 is TGTGCCAGCAGTTTTGGACAGGGGGCGCAGGGTTATCAGCCCCAGCATTTT. It codes for CASSFGQGAQGYQPQHF.

The chain links TRBV6-5 to TRBJ1-6, with D possibly being TRBD1 (6 bases). Trimming left V 4 bases short and J 7 bases short, with 14 bases between. Germline values: CDR1 MNHEY, CDR2 SVGAGI. This CDR3 contains 15 residues. Here the CDR3 DNA reads TGTGCCAGCAGTTCGCGGCCGGGACAAAATTCACCCCTCCACTTT. Its translation is CASSSRPGQNSPLHF.

The V gene is TRBV11-2, the J gene TRBJ2-6; no reliable D call. Germline CDR1 SGHAT, CDR2 FQNNGV. There are 16 residues in the CDR3. V shed 1 base and J shed 0 bases, with 7 bases lying between them. CDR3 loop: CASSLVITSGANVLTF. CDR3 DNA sequence: TGTGCCAGCAGCTTAGTTATCACCTCTGGGGCCAACGTCCTGACTTTC. Looking up the rest from reference TRBV11-2 and TRBJ2-6 gives the full variable domain: EAGVAQSPRYKIIEKRQSVAFWCNPISGHATLYWYQQILGQGPKLLIQFQNNGVVDDSQLPKDRFSAERLKGVDSTLKIQPAKLEDSAVYLCASSLVITSGANVLTFGAGSRLTVL.

The chain is built from TRBV12-2 and TRBJ2-7; TRBD2, the table's D call, was not compared with the DNA. TRBV12-2 is assigned pseudogene status. The CDR3 has 11 residues. CDR3: CASRSRYEQYF. The CDR3 DNA follows: TGTGCAAGTCGCAGTCGGTACGAGCAGTACTTC.

The V and J genes are TRBV19 and TRBJ1-1; possible D gene TRBD1, 6 bases. V lost 7 bases and J lost 10, with 22 bases in between. The CDR3 has 14 amino acids. Per germline, CDR1 LNHDA and CDR2 SQIVND (reference sequence). CDR3 DNA sequence: TGTGCCAGTAATCCCGCCCGGGACACTCGAACAGCTTTCTTT. This codes for CASNPARDTRTAFF.

The chain uses TRBV19 and TRBJ2-2; TRBD2 might be the D (6 bases). Trimming removed 5 bases from V and 4 bases from J, with 11 bases in between. Germline loops: CDR1 LNHDA, CDR2 SQIVND (reference sequence). The CDR3 covers 14 residues. This CDR3 reads CASSLAGGTGELFF. CDR3 sequence (DNA): TGTGCCAGTAGTCTCGCCGGGGGCACCGGGGAGCTGTTTTTT.

J is TRBJ2-5 and V is TRBV10-1, with a tentative D call TRBD1 (5 bases). Germline CDR1 WNHNN, CDR2 SYGVQD (reference sequence). This CDR3 contains 14 residues. V dropped 3 bases and J dropped 5 bases, with 13 bases sitting between them. DNA for the CDR3: TGCGCCAGCAGTGAAGGGCAGGGAAGCGAGACCCAGTACTTC. Residues: CASSEGQGSETQYF.

V usage is TRBV27 and J usage is TRBJ1-5; a weak D match, TRBD1 (5 bases). Trimming pared 0 bases from V and 4 bases from J, leaving 7 bases between. The germline CDR1 and CDR2 sequences are MNHEY and SMNVEV (reference sequence). The CDR3 extends over 14 amino acids. The DNA of the CDR3 is TGTGCCAGCAGTTTATCAGGGGCAAATCAGCCCCAGCATTTT. This translates into CASSLSGANQPQHF.

The rearrangement links TRBV6-4 to TRBJ2-1, with D perhaps matching TRBD1 (6 bases). Trimming pared 4 bases from V and 5 bases from J, leaving 9 bases between. This CDR3 region has 13 residues. Germline values: CDR1 MRHNA, CDR2 SNTAGT. CDR3 region: CASSGGLNNEQFF. The CDR3 DNA follows: TGTGCCAGCAGTGGGGGGCTAAACAATGAGCAGTTCTTC.

V usage is TRBV7-6 and J usage is TRBJ2-7, with 7 bases matching TRBD1. From germline, CDR1 is SGHVS and CDR2 FNYEAQ. V gave up 8 bases and J gave up 0 bases; unmatched junction bases: 10. This CDR3 has 15 residues. DNA of the CDR3: TGTGCCAGCGGCCCCGGGACAGCCTACTCCTACGAGCAGTACTTC. Residues: CASGPGTAYSYEQYF.

The chain joins TRBV2 to TRBJ1-2; D not certain. V lost 4 bases to trimming and J lost 4 bases, with 16 bases between them. CDR3 length: 15 residues. The germline V gene has CDR1 SNHLY and CDR2 FYNNEI. The CDR3 DNA reads as TGTGCCAGCAGTGGGACTACCTCAAATGGCTATGGCTACACCTTC. It translates to CASSGTTSNGYGYTF.

The chain is built from TRBV19 and TRBJ2-7; TRBD2 aligns across 7 bases. V lost 3 bases, J lost 0 bases, and 8 bases stayed unmatched. Per the germline V gene, CDR1 is LNHDA and CDR2 is SQIVND (reference sequence). The CDR3 length is 16 residues. CDR3 bases: TGTGCCAGTAGTATTGAGGTGGCGGGAGCCTCCTACGAGCAGTACTTC. Amino acids: CASSIEVAGASYEQYF.

This clone has a handful of counts. This rearrangement joins TRBV24-1 to TRBJ2-1, with 7 bases fitting TRBD1. This CDR3 region has 18 residues. Germline V gene lookup returns CDR1 KGHDR and CDR2 SFDVKD. J was trimmed by 4 bases and V by 5 bases; bases with no gene match: 16. The CDR3: CATSAPRPRGTKYNEQFF. In nucleotides, the CDR3 is TGTGCCACCAGTGCCCCACGGCCCAGGGGGACGAAGTACAATGAGCAGTTCTTC.